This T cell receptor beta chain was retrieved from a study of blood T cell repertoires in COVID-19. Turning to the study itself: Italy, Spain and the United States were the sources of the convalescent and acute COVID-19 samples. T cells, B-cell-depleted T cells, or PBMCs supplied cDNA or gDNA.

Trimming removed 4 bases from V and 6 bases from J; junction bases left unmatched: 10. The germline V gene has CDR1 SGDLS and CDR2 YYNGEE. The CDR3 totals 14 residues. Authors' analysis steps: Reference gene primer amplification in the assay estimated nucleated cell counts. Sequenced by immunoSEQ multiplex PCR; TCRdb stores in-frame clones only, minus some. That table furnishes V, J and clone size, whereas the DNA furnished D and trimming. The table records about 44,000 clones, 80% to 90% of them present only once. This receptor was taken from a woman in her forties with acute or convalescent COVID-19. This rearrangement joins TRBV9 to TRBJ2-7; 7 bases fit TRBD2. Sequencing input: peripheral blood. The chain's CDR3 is CASSPGGVVGEQYF. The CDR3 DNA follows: TGTGCCAGCAGCCCTGGGGGGGTTGTTGGCGAGCAGTACTTC.